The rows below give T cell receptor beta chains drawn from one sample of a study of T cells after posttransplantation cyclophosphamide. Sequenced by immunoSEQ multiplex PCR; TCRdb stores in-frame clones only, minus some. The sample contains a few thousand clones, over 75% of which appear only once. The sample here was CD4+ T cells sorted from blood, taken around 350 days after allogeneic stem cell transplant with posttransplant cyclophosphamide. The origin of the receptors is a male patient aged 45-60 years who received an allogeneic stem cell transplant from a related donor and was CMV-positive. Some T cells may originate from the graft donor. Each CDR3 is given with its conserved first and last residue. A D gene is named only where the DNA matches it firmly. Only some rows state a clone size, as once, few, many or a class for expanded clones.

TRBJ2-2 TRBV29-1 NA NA CSVSPPGRDWNTGELFF TGCAGCGTTTCCCCGCCGGGGCGGGACTGGAACACCGGGGAGCTGTTTTTT
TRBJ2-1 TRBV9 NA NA CASSVAGISYNEQFF TGTGCCAGCAGCGTAGCAGGAATCTCCTACAATGAGCAGTTCTTC
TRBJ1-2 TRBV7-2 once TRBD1 CASSLTGVDGYTF TGTGCCAGCAGCTTGACAGGGGTTGATGGCTACACCTTC
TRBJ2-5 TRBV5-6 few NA CASSFWERETQYF TGTGCCAGCAGCTTCTGGGAGAGAGAGACCCAGTACTTC
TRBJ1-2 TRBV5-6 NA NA CASSYGAGHGYTF TGTGCCAGCAGCTATGGTGCGGGGCATGGCTACACCTTC
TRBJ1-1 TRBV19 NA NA CASSMATGQTKAFF TGTGCCAGTAGTATGGCAACAGGACAGACTAAAGCTTTCTTT
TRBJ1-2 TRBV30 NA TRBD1 CAWSPGGYGYTF TGTGCCTGGTCCCCAGGGGGCTATGGCTACACCTTC
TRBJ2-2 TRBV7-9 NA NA CASSVGQSNTGELFF TGTGCCAGCAGCGTTGGACAGAGTAACACCGGGGAGCTGTTTTTT
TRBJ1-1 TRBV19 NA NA CASSPQHARGTEAFF TGTGCCAGTAGTCCCCAACACGCCAGGGGCACTGAAGCTTTCTTT
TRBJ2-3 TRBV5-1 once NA CASKLTDTQYF TGCGCCAGCAAACTGACTGATACGCAGTATTTT
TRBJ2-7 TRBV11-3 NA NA CASSLGGLSSYEQYF TGTGCCAGCAGCTTAGGAGGGCTCAGCTCCTACGAGCAGTACTTC
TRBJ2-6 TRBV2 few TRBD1 CARENPGTGVTGSGANVLTF TGTGCCAGAGAGAACCCAGGGACAGGAGTCACAGGCTCTGGGGCCAACGTCCTGACTTTC
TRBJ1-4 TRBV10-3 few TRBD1 CAISESWQGAFELFF TGTGCCATCAGTGAGTCTTGGCAGGGGGCGTTTGAACTGTTTTTT
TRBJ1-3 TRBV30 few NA CAWSQTGSGNTIYF TGTGCCTGGAGTCAAACAGGCTCTGGAAACACCATATATTTT
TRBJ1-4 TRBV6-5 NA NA CASSRKSGFTEKLFF TGTGCCAGCAGTCGAAAATCAGGGTTTACTGAAAAACTGTTTTTT
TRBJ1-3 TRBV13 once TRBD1 CASTSRGQGYTIYF TGTGCCAGCACCTCAAGGGGACAGGGTTACACCATATATTTT
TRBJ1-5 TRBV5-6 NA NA CASTEWTTRGNQPQHF TGTGCCAGCACCGAATGGACAACCAGGGGCAATCAGCCCCAGCATTTT
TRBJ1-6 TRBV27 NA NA CASSVEYNSPLHF TGTGCCAGCAGTGTTGAGTATAATTCACCCCTCCACTTT
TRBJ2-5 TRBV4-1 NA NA CASSHEGASWETQYF TGCGCCAGCAGCCATGAAGGGGCGAGCTGGGAGACCCAGTACTTC
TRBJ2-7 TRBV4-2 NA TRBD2 CASSRILAGGSYEQYF TGTGCCAGCAGCCGGATACTAGCGGGCGGCTCCTACGAGCAGTACTTC
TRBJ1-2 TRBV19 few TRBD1 CASTGTGLVGGGYTF TGTGCCAGTACTGGGACAGGACTCGTTGGCGGTGGCTACACCTTC
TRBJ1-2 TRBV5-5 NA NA CASSLARASGGYTF TGTGCCAGCAGCTTGGCACGCGCTTCAGGTGGCTACACCTTC
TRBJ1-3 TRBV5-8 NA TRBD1 CASSYGQVYGNTIYF TGTGCCAGCAGCTACGGACAGGTGTACGGAAACACCATATATTTT
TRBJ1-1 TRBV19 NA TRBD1 CASSIRQGEAFF TGTGCCAGTAGTATCCGACAGGGTGAAGCTTTCTTT
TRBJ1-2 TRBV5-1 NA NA CASSLETVYGYTF TGCGCCAGCAGCTTAGAGACAGTCTATGGCTACACCTTC
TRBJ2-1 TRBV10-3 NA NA CAISSWRDDNEQFF TGTGCCATCAGTAGTTGGCGGGACGACAATGAGCAGTTCTTC
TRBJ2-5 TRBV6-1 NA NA CASSPGQVKETQYF TGTGCCAGCAGCCCGGGACAAGTAAAAGAGACCCAGTACTTC
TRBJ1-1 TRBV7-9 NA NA CASSRAGMNTEAFF TGTGCCAGCAGCCGGGCAGGGATGAACACTGAAGCTTTCTTT
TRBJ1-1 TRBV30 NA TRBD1 CAWSTGQGNTEAFF TGTGCCTGGAGTACGGGACAGGGGAACACTGAAGCTTTCTTT
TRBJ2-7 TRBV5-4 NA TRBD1 CASSSGQGYYEQYF TGTGCCAGCAGCTCGGGACAGGGTTACTACGAGCAGTACTTC
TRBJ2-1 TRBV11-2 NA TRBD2 CASSLDGRGSDEQFF TGTGCCAGCAGCTTAGACGGGAGGGGTTCGGATGAGCAGTTCTTC
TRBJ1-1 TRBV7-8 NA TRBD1 CASSSDRDTEAFF TGTGCCAGCAGCTCGGACAGGGACACTGAAGCTTTCTTT
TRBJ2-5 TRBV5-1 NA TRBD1 CASSRQGGYQETQYF TGCGCCAGCAGCCGACAGGGGGGATACCAAGAGACCCAGTACTTC
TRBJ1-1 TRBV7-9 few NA CASSLAEGGRTEAFF TGTGCCAGCAGCTTAGCGGAGGGGGGGCGGACTGAAGCTTTCTTT
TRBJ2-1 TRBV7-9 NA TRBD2 CASSPRLAGGPDEQFF TGTGCCAGCAGCCCCAGACTAGCGGGAGGGCCAGATGAGCAGTTCTTC
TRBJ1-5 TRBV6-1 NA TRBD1 CASSGQGGNQPQHF TGTGCCAGCAGCGGACAGGGTGGCAATCAGCCCCAGCATTTT
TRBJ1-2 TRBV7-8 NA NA CASSLSSDSYGYTF TGTGCCAGCAGCTTATCGTCAGATTCCTATGGCTACACCTTC
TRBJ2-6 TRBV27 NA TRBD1 CASSWDRGRGSGANVLTF TGTGCCAGCAGTTGGGACAGGGGGCGGGGATCTGGGGCCAACGTCCTGACTTTC
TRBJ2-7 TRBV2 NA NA CASSVEGETGEQYF TGTGCCAGCAGTGTCGAGGGAGAAACGGGCGAGCAGTACTTC
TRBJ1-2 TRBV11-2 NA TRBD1 CASSMVGQGAFYGYTF TGTGCCAGCAGCATGGTGGGACAGGGGGCCTTCTATGGCTACACCTTC
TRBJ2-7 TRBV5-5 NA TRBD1 CASIGQGPFLQYF TGTGCCAGCATCGGACAGGGTCCGTTCTTGCAGTACTTC
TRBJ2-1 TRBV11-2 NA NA CASSLDPSSYNEQFF TGTGCCAGCAGCTTAGACCCGAGCTCCTACAATGAGCAGTTCTTC
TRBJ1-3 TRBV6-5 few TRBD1 CASSYRTGAGNTIYF TGTGCCAGCAGTTACCGGACAGGGGCTGGAAACACCATATATTTT
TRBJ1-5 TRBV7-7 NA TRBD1 CASSLGTGEKDQPQHF TGTGCTAGCAGCCTTGGGACAGGGGAGAAGGATCAGCCCCAGCATTTT
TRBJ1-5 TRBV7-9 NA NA CASSAFTGSNQPQHF TGTGCCAGCAGCGCGTTTACAGGGAGCAATCAGCCCCAGCATTTT
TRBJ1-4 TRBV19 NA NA CASSIVRGEKLFF TGTGCCAGTAGTATAGTAAGGGGTGAAAAACTGTTTTTT
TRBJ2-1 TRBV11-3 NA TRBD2 CASSPDGRGGVNEQFF TGTGCCAGCAGCCCGGACGGGAGGGGGGGGGTCAATGAGCAGTTCTTC
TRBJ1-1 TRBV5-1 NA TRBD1 CASSSGQANTEAFF TGCGCCAGCAGCTCGGGACAGGCGAACACTGAAGCTTTCTTT
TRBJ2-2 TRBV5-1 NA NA CASTSVVNTGELFF TGCGCCAGCACCTCTGTCGTTAACACCGGGGAGCTGTTTTTT
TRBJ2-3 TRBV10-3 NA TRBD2 CAISESTIAGADTDTQYF TGTGCCATCAGTGAATCAACCATAGCGGGGGCGGACACAGATACGCAGTATTTT
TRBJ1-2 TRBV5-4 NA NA CASSAGVGYTF TGTGCCAGCAGCGCAGGGGTTGGCTACACCTTC
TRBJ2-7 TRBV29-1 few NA CSVDGGSSYEQYF TGCAGCGTTGATGGGGGGAGCTCCTACGAGCAGTACTTC
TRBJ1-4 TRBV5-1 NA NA CASSLVGGARNEKLFF TGCGCCAGCAGCTTGGTCGGGGGGGCCAGGAATGAAAAACTGTTTTTT
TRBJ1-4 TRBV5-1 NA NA CASSSMSLETNEKLFF TGCGCCAGCAGCTCCATGTCGTTAGAGACTAATGAAAAACTGTTTTTT